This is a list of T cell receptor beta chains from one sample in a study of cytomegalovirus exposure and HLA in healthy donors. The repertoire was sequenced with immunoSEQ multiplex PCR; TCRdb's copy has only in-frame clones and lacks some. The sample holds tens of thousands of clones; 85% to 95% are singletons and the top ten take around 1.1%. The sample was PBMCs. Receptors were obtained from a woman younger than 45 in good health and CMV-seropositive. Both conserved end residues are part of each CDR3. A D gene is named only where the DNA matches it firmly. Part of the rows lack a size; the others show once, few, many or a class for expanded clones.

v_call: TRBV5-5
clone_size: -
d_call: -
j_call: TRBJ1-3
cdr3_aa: CASSFEGAGNTIYF
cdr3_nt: TGTGCCAGCAGCTTTGAAGGGGCTGGAAACACCATATATTTT

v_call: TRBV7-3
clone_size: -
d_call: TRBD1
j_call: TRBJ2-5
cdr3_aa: CASSPRGRGPDQETQYF
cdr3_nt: TGTGCCAGCAGCCCCCGGGGCAGGGGGCCGGACCAAGAGACCCAGTACTTC

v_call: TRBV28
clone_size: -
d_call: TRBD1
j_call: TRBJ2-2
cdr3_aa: CASSFPGQGISTGELFF
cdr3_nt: TGTGCCAGCAGTTTTCCGGGACAGGGTATTAGCACCGGGGAGCTGTTTTTT

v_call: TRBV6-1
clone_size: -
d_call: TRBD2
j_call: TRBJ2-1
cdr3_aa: CASRIAGGGTNEQFF
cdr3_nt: TGTGCCAGCAGGATAGCGGGAGGGGGTACGAATGAGCAGTTCTTC

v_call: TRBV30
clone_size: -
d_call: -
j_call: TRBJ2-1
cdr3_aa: CAWMREGQAYNEQFF
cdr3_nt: TGTGCCTGGATGAGGGAGGGACAGGCATACAATGAGCAGTTCTTC

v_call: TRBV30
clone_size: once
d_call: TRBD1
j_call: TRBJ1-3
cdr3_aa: CARTGARGNTIYF
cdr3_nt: TGTGCCCGTACAGGGGCGAGGGGAAACACCATATATTTT

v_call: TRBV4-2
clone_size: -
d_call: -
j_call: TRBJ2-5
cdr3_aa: CASSQGGWATQYF
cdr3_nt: TGTGCCAGCAGCCAAGGTGGGTGGGCGACCCAGTACTTC

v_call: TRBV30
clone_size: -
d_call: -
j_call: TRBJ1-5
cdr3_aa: CAWRQGLGQPQHF
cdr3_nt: TGTGCCTGGAGGCAGGGGTTAGGTCAGCCCCAACATTTT

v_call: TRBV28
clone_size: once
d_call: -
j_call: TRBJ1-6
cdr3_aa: CASSPRRSYNSPLHF
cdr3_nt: TGTGCCAGTTCCCCAAGGAGGTCCTATAATTCACCCCTCCACTTT

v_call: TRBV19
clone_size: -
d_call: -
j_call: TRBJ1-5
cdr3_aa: CASAHSGARQPQHF
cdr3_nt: TGTGCCAGTGCCCATTCTGGGGCCCGACAGCCCCAGCATTTT

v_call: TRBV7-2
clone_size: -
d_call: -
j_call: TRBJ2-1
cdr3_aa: CASSLEAGSNEQFF
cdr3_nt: TGTGCCAGCAGCTTAGAGGCAGGTAGCAATGAGCAGTTCTTC

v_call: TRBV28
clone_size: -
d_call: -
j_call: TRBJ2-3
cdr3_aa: CASSTGFTQYF
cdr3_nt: TGTGCCAGCAGCACAGGGTTTACGCAGTATTTT

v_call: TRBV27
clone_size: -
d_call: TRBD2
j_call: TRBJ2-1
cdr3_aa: CASRGLAGGSNEQFF
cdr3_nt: TGTGCCAGCAGGGGGTTGGCGGGAGGGAGCAATGAGCAGTTCTTC

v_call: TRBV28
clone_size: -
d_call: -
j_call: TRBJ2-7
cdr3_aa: CASSQIYEQYF
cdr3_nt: TGTGCCAGCAGCCAAATTTACGAGCAGTACTTC

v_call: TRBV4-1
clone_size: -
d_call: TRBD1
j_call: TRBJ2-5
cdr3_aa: CASSQPGTGQETQYF
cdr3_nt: TGCGCCAGCAGCCAACCCGGGACAGGGCAAGAGACCCAGTACTTC

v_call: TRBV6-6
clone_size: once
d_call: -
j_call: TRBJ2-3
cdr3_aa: CASSPNSDTQYF
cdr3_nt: TGTGCCAGCAGCCCCAACTCTGATACGCAGTATTTT

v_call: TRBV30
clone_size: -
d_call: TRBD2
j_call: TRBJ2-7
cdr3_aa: CAWSVGGSSYEQYF
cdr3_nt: TGTGCCTGGAGTGTGGGCGGGAGCTCCTACGAGCAGTACTTC

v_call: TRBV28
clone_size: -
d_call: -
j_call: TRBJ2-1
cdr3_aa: CASSSRDYYSYNEQFF
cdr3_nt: TGTGCCAGCAGTTCCCGCGACTACTACTCCTACAATGAGCAGTTCTTC

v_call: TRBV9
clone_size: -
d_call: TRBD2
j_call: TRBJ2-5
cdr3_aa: CASSPAGVGETQYF
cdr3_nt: TGTGCCAGCAGCCCAGCGGGAGTGGGGGAGACCCAGTACTTC

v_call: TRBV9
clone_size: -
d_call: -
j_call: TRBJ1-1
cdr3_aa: CASSVALNTEAFF
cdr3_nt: TGTGCCAGCAGCGTAGCTCTGAACACTGAAGCTTTCTTT

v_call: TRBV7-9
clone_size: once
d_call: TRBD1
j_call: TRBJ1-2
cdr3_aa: CASSLGTGQAYYGYTF
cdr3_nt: TGTGCCAGCAGCTTAGGGACAGGTCAAGCTTACTATGGCTACACCTTC

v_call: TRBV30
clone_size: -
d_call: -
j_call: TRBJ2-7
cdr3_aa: CAWRQQYEQYF
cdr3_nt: TGTGCCTGGAGACAGCAATACGAGCAGTACTTC

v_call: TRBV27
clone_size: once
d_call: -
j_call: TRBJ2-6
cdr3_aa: CASSYGPSGANVLTF
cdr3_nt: TGTGCCAGCAGTTATGGGCCCTCTGGGGCCAACGTCCTGACTTTC

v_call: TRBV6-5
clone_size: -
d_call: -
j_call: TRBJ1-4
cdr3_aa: CASSYGTPPNEKLFF
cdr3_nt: TGTGCCAGCAGTTACGGGACTCCCCCTAATGAAAAACTGTTTTTT

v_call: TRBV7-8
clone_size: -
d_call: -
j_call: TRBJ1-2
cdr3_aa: CASSLEAQGWNYGYTF
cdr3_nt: TGTGCCAGCAGCTTAGAGGCTCAGGGATGGAACTATGGCTACACCTTC

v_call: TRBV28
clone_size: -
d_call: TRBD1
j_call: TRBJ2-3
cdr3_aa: CATEGQGAVYTQYF
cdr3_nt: TGTGCCACTGAGGGACAGGGGGCGGTTTATACGCAGTATTTT

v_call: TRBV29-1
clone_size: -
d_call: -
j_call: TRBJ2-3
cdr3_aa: CSGASTDTQYF
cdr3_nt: TGCAGCGGAGCCAGCACAGATACGCAGTATTTT

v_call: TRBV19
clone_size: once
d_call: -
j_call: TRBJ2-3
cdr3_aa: CASNYNTDTQYF
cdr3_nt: TGTGCCTCGAACTATAACACAGATACGCAGTATTTT

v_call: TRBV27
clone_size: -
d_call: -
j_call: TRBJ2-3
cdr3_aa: CASSRAFAGGTDTQYF
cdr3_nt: TGTGCCAGCAGTCGGGCCTTTGCGGGTGGTACAGATACGCAGTATTTT

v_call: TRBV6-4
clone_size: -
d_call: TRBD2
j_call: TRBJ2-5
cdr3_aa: CASSPDAGGQETQYF
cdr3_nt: TGTGCCAGCAGTCCCGATGCGGGAGGACAAGAGACCCAGTACTTC

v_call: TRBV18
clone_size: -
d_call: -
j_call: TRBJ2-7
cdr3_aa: CASSLTEISYEQYF
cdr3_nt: TGTGCCAGCTCCCTGACAGAGATCTCCTACGAGCAGTACTTC

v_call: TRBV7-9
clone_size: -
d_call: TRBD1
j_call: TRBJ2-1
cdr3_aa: CASSYGRTGVAEQFF
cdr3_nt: TGTGCCAGCAGCTACGGGCGTACAGGGGTGGCTGAGCAGTTCTTC

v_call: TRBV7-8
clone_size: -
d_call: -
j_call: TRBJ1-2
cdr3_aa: CASSLVLQRGGGYTF
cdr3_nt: TGTGCCAGCAGCTTAGTTTTACAGCGCGGGGGAGGCTACACCTTC

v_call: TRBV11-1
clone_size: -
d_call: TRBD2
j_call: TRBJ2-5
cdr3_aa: CASSLFRQLAVQETQYF
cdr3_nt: TGTGCCAGCAGCTTATTTCGGCAACTAGCGGTGCAAGAGACCCAGTACTTC

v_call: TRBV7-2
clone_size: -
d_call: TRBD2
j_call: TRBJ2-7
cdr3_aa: CASSLGLASYEQYF
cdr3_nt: TGTGCCAGCAGCTTAGGACTAGCCAGCTACGAGCAGTACTTC

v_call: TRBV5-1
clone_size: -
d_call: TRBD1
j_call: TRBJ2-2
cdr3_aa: CASSWDSPSVGTGELFF
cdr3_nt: TGCGCCAGCAGCTGGGACAGTCCCTCGGTCGGCACCGGGGAGCTGTTTTTT

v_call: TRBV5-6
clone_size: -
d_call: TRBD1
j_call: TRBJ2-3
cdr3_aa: CASSHDRGRSTDTQYF
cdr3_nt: TGTGCCAGCAGCCATGACAGGGGGCGCAGCACAGATACGCAGTATTTT

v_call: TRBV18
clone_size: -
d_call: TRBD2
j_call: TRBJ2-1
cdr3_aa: CASSPLSLAGGLTTYNEQFF
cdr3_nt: TGTGCCAGCTCACCACTTTCGCTAGCGGGAGGGCTCACTACGTACAATGAGCAGTTCTTC

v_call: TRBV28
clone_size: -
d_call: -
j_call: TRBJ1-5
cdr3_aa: CASRRTINQPQHF
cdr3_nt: TGTGCCAGCAGGCGGACAATAAATCAGCCCCAGCATTTT

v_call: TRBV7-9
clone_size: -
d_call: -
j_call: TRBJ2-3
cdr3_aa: CASSFGGPDTQYF
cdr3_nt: TGTGCCAGCAGCTTCGGGGGGCCTGATACGCAGTATTTT

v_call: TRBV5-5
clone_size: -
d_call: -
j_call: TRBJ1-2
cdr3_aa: CASSLVVFGGLVDGYTF
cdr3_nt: TGTGCCAGCAGCTTGGTAGTATTTGGAGGGCTGGTCGATGGCTACACCTTC

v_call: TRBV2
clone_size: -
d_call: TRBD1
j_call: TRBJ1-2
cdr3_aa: CASSPGQGDPGVYGYTF
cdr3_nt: TGTGCCAGCAGCCCTGGACAGGGCGATCCCGGGGTCTATGGCTACACCTTC

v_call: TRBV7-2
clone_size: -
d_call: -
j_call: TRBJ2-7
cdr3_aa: CASSSSHEQYF
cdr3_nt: TGTGCCAGCAGCTCCTCCCACGAGCAGTACTTC

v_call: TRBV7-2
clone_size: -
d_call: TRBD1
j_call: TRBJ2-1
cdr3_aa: CASSLTGDDYNEQFF
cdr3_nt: TGTGCCAGCAGCTTGACAGGGGACGACTACAATGAGCAGTTCTTC

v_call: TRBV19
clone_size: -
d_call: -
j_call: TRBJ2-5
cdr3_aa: CASSSPRGIQETQYF
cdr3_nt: TGTGCCAGTAGTTCGCCCCGGGGGATCCAAGAGACCCAGTACTTC

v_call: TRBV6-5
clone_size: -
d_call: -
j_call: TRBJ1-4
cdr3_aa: CASSPNSNEKLFF
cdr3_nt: TGTGCCAGCAGCCCCAACAGTAATGAAAAACTGTTTTTT

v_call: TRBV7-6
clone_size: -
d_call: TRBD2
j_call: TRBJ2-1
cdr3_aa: CASSLESPPSGSHNEQFF
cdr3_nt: TGTGCCAGCAGCTTAGAATCCCCACCTAGCGGGAGCCACAATGAGCAGTTCTTC

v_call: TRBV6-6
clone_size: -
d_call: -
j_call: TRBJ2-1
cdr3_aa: CASSFSDSYNEQFF
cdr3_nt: TGTGCCAGCAGTTTCAGTGACAGCTACAATGAGCAGTTCTTC

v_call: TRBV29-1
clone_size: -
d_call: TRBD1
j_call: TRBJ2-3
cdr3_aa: CSVGTGGTSGYTDTQYF
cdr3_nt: TGCAGCGTAGGGACAGGGGGCACTAGCGGATACACAGATACGCAGTATTTT

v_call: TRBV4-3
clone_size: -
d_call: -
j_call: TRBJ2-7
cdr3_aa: CASSQVKHSSYEQYF
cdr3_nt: TGCGCCAGCAGCCAAGTCAAGCATAGCTCCTACGAGCAGTACTTC

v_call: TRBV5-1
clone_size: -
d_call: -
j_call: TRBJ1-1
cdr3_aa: CASSLAATGTEAFF
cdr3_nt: TGCGCCAGCAGCTTGGCCGCGACTGGCACTGAAGCTTTCTTT

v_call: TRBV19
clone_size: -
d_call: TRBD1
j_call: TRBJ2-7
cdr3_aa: CASSPGGFHYEQYF
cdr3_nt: TGTGCCAGTAGTCCAGGGGGTTTCCATTACGAGCAGTACTTC

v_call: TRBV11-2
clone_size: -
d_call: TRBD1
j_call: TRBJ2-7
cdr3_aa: CASSLGQGANYEQYF
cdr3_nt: TGTGCCAGCAGCCTCGGACAGGGGGCGAACTACGAGCAGTACTTC

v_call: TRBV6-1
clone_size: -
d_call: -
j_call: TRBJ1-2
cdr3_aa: CASSEGSGGVGYTF
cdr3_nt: TGTGCCAGCAGTGAAGGGTCGGGGGGCGTTGGCTACACCTTC

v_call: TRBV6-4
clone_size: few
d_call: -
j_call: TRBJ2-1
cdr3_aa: CASSDSSGSYNEQFF
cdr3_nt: TGTGCCAGCAGTGACTCTAGCGGCTCCTACAATGAGCAGTTCTTC

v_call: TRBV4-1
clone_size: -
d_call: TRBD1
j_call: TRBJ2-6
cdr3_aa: CASSQALQGRAGANVLTF
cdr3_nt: TGCGCCAGCAGCCAAGCGCTACAGGGGCGCGCTGGGGCCAACGTCCTGACTTTC

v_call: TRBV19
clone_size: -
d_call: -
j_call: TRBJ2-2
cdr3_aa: CASSRMSGTLTGELFF
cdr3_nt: TGTGCCAGTAGCCGCATGTCTGGGACACTCACCGGGGAGCTGTTTTTT